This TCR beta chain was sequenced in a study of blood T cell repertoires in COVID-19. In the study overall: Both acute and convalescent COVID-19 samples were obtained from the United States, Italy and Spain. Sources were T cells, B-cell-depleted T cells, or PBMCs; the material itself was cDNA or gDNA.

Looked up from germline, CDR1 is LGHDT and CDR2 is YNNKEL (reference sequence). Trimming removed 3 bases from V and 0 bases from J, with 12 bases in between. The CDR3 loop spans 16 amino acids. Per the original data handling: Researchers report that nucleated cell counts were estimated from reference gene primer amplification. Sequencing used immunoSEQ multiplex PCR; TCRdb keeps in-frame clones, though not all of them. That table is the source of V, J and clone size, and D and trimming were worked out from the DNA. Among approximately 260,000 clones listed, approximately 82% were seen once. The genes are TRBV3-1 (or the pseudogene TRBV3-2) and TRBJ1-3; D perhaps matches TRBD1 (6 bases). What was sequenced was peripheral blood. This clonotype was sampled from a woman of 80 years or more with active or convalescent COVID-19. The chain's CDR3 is CASSHGQLLSGNTIYF. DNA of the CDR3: TGTGCCAGCAGCCACGGACAGCTCCTCTCTGGAAACACCATATATTTT.